The rows below give T cell receptor beta chains drawn from one sample of a study of radiotherapy plus CTLA-4 blockade in lung cancer. Measured with immunoSEQ multiplex PCR; TCRdb has only the in-frame clones, and not every one. The sample lists under 40,000 clones, less than 75% occurring once. Sequences were derived from peripheral blood, sampled from a patient treated with radiotherapy plus ipilimumab. These receptors were collected from a human donor with non-small cell lung cancer who had stable disease on radiotherapy plus ipilimumab. Both conserved end residues are part of each CDR3. Each record gives: D gene, J gene, V gene, clone size, CDR3 protein, CDR3 DNA. The D gene is left open where the match is weak. Part of the rows lack a size; the others show once, few, many or a class for expanded clones.

TRBD1 TRBJ2-7 TRBV10-1 NA CASSDRLGQEDYEQYF TGCGCCAGCAGTGACCGACTTGGACAGGAAGACTACGAGCAGTACTTC
NA TRBJ2-7 TRBV11-3 few CASSRIREQYF TGTGCCAGCAGCCGGATTAGGGAGCAGTACTTC
TRBD1 TRBJ2-2 TRBV12-5 few CASGLVFEGAALRELFF TGTGCTAGTGGTTTGGTTTTTGAGGGGGCAGCACTGCGGGAGCTGTTTTTT
TRBD1 TRBJ2-7 TRBV7-9 few CASSPARGQGAYEQYF TGTGCCAGCAGCCCCGCCAGAGGACAGGGGGCGTACGAGCAGTACTTC
TRBD2 TRBJ2-7 TRBV7-7 NA CASSLAESNEQYF TGTGCTAGCAGTCTAGCGGAGTCCAACGAGCAGTACTTC
NA TRBJ2-1 TRBV7-8 NA CASSSLGVSYNEQFF TGTGCCAGCAGTTCCCTAGGGGTCTCCTACAATGAGCAGTTCTTC
NA TRBJ1-2 TRBV4-3 NA CASSQDLGVNYGYTF TGCGCCAGCAGCCAAGACCTTGGCGTTAACTATGGCTACACCTTC
NA TRBJ1-1 TRBV10-2 NA CASSEGLGRNTEAFF TGCGCCAGCAGTGAGGGTTTGGGACGGAACACTGAAGCTTTCTTT
TRBD1 TRBJ1-5 TRBV6-6 NA CASSQPPTGVSQPQHF TGTGCCAGCAGTCAACCCCCCACAGGGGTGAGTCAGCCCCAGCATTTT
NA TRBJ2-3 TRBV6-1 NA CASSEGWDASKYTQYF TGTGCCAGCAGTGAAGGTTGGGACGCCTCCAAATACACGCAGTATTTT
TRBD1 TRBJ1-1 TRBV5-1 few CASSKLGGRNTEAFF TGCGCCAGCAGCAAGTTAGGGGGCCGGAACACTGAAGCTTTCTTT
NA TRBJ2-2 TRBV4-1 NA CASSRGVGYTGELFF TGCGCCAGCAGCCGGGGGGTTGGGTACACCGGGGAGCTGTTTTTT
NA TRBJ1-1 TRBV7-2 once CASSIRANGNTEAFF TGTGCCAGCAGCATCCGGGCGAACGGGAACACTGAAGCTTTCTTT
NA TRBJ2-3 TRBV7-9 NA CASSKDSRGETDTQYF TGTGCCAGCAGCAAGGACTCACGCGGGGAGACAGATACGCAGTATTTT
NA TRBJ1-5 TRBV6-6 NA CASRQGGPSNQPQHF TGTGCCAGCAGACAAGGGGGGCCGAGCAATCAGCCCCAGCATTTT
NA TRBJ2-1 TRBV6-4 NA CASSDTNNEQFF TGTGCCAGCAGTGACACTAACAATGAGCAGTTCTTC
TRBD1 TRBJ1-2 TRBV9 NA CASSVAGTGYRGYTF TGTGCCAGCAGCGTAGCCGGGACAGGGTATCGGGGCTACACCTTC
NA TRBJ1-2 TRBV6-1 few CASSEQGNYGYTF TGTGCCAGCAGTGAACAGGGTAACTATGGCTACACCTTC
NA TRBJ2-5 TRBV19 NA CASSIVGGRAQYF TGTGCCAGTAGTATAGTCGGGGGCAGGGCCCAGTACTTC